The 14 T cell receptor beta chains given below trace back to one sample, sequenced in a study of radiotherapy plus CTLA-4 blockade in lung cancer. Repertoires were generated with immunoSEQ multiplex PCR, while TCRdb's copy carries only in-frame clones and drops some. Seen here are fewer than 40,000 clones, about 80% observed once, and the top ten hold less than 9%. This specimen was peripheral blood, taken from a patient treated with radiotherapy plus ipilimumab. The receptors here all came from a human donor with non-small cell lung cancer who had stable disease on radiotherapy plus ipilimumab.

The chain has TRBV7-9 and TRBJ2-7, with a tentative D call TRBD2 (5 bases). The CDR3 totals 13 residues. Germline CDR1 SEHNR, CDR2 FQNEAQ (reference sequence). Trimming took 3 bases from V and 5 from J, leaving 11 bases between them. CDR3 sequence: CASSLHSGNEQYV. CDR3 nucleotides: TGTGCCAGCAGCTTGCATTCGGGGAACGAGCAGTACGTC.

V is TRBV5-5 and J is TRBJ1-4; 8 nucleotides match TRBD1. CDR1 is SGHKS and CDR2 is YYEKEE in the germline V gene (reference sequence). The CDR3 totals 15 residues. Trimming at V came to 3 bases and at J to 4 bases, leaving 5 bases not matched to a gene. The CDR3 protein is CASSSFDRGNEKLFF. CDR3 coding DNA: TGTGCCAGCAGCTCCTTCGACAGGGGTAATGAAAAACTGTTTTTT. Full variable domain (missing parts from reference TRBV5-5 and TRBJ1-4): DAGVTQSPTHLIKTRGQQVTLRCSPISGHKSVSWYQQVLGQGPQFIFQYYEKEERGRGNFPDRFSARQFPNYSSELNVNALLLGDSALYLCASSSFDRGNEKLFFGSGTQLSVL.

The chain is built from TRBV12-5 and TRBJ2-2, with 9 bases that match TRBD1. CDR1 is LGHNT and CDR2 is FRNRAP in the germline V gene. After removal of 1 base from V and 5 bases from J, the junction contained 2 bases not matched to a gene. The CDR3 is made up of 15 amino acids. The DNA of the CDR3 is TGTGCTAGTGGTTTGGGACAGGGGGGAACCGGGGAGCTGTTTTTT. Amino acid sequence: CASGLGQGGTGELFF.

In regard to this clone: The junction differs from germline at one of its ends, possibly a read error. The chain links TRBV18 to TRBJ1-3; unclear D gene. The CDR3 has 13 amino acids. CDR1 and CDR2 from the germline V gene are KGHSH and LQKENI. The CDR3 sequence is CASSPTPPQPGDF. CDR3 nucleotides: TGTGCCAGCTCACCTACCCCTCCACAGCCCGGGGATTTT.

This chain links TRBV7-9 with TRBJ2-3; 9 bases are shared with TRBD2. The ends lost 5 bases at V and 0 bases at J; junction bases unmatched: 3. The germline CDR1 and CDR2 sequences are SEHNR and FQNEAQ (reference sequence). This CDR3 is 15 amino acids long. The CDR3 protein is CASSLGLASTDTQYF. In DNA, the CDR3 is TGTGCCAGCAGCCTAGGACTAGCGAGCACAGATACGCAGTATTTT.

The sample holds a few counts of this clone. The chain employs TRBV7-9 and TRBJ1-4, with a possible D match to TRBD1 (5 bases). V was pared by 5 bases and J by 8 bases, with 15 bases between. Looked up from germline, CDR1 is SEHNR and CDR2 is FQNEAQ (reference sequence). There are 14 residues in the CDR3. The CDR3, as DNA: TGTGCCAGCAGCCTCGGGACCGAGCGGGAAAAACTGTTTTTT. Protein product: CASSLGTEREKLFF.

The genes are TRBV10-1 and TRBJ2-7; D is possibly TRBD1 (5 bases). The V gene lost 10 bases and the J gene lost 1 base, with 14 bases spanning the gap. The CDR3 loop spans 13 amino acids. Germline V lookup: CDR1 WNHNN, CDR2 SYGVQD (reference sequence). CDR3 nucleotide sequence: TGCGCCACATCCCAGACAGCATCCTACGAGCAGTACTTC. Protein: CATSQTASYEQYF.

This clone has a handful of counts. This rearrangement joins TRBV29-1 to TRBJ2-6; 7 bases align to TRBD1. Per the germline V gene, CDR1 is SQVTM and CDR2 is ANQGSEA. CDR3 length: 13 amino acids. V lost 7 bases, J lost 2 bases, and 2 bases stayed unmatched. The CDR3 region is CSATGAGANVLTF. The DNA for the CDR3 is TGCAGCGCTACAGGGGCTGGGGCCAACGTCCTGACTTTC.

V is TRBV6-5 and J is TRBJ1-5, with a tentative D call TRBD1 (6 bases). Germline values: CDR1 MNHEY, CDR2 SVGAGI. CDR3 length: 14 residues. With 6 bases removed from V and 2 bases from J, the gap between germline ends came to 11 bases. The CDR3 DNA reads TGTGCCAGCAGCGCTCCAGGGGGCAATCAGCCCCAGCATTTT. Its protein is CASSAPGGNQPQHF.

This clone has just a few counts. This chain joins TRBV5-1 and TRBJ2-1; 9 bases fit TRBD2. The germline CDR1 and CDR2 sequences are SGHRS and YFSETQ. The CDR3 extends over 15 amino acids. V trimming: 0 bases; J trimming: 4 bases; junction bases outside the gene matches: 2. CDR3 region: CASSLVAGEYNEQFF. CDR3 DNA sequence: TGCGCCAGCAGCTTGGTAGCGGGGGAGTACAATGAGCAGTTCTTC.

Notes on this clone: Lacking the conserved final phenylalanine or tryptophan, this CDR3 likely reflects a read error. The chain links TRBV5-8 to TRBJ1-2, with D perhaps matching TRBD1 (5 bases). CDR1 and CDR2 (germline): SGHTS, YDEGEE. This CDR3 comprises 15 residues. Trimming removed 5 bases at V and 8 bases at J, with 22 bases between. CDR3 bases: TGTGCCAGCAGTCTAGATGGGACCTCCGGGAGAGGCTACACCCTC. As protein: CASSLDGTSGRGYTL.

In this sample, this clone is medium-sized (0.01 to 0.1%). V is TRBV10-3 and J is TRBJ2-1; 12 bases agree with TRBD1. CDR3 length equals 15 residues. CDR1 is ENHRY, CDR2 SYGVKD, per germline. Unmatched junction bases numbered 5, after V lost 2 bases and J lost 9 bases. Written as DNA, the CDR3 is TGTGCCATCAGTGAGGGGGGACAGGGGGCAGGTGAGCAGTTCTTC. The encoded protein is CAISEGGQGAGEQFF.

This clone was observed a handful of times. The rearrangement uses TRBV9 and TRBJ2-7, with 10 bases that match TRBD2. Germline V lookup: CDR1 SGDLS, CDR2 YYNGEE. Trimming cost V 0 bases and J 4 bases; bases outside gene matches: 1. The CDR3 has 14 amino acids. DNA of the CDR3: TGTGCCAGCAGCGTAGAGGGACTAGCGTACGAGCAGTACTTC. Translating it yields CASSVEGLAYEQYF.

This clone was detected ten times or more. The V and J genes are TRBV4-3 and TRBJ1-2, with D unresolved. The V end lost 1 base, the J end lost 0 bases, and 12 bases lay between the germline ends. The V gene's germline CDR1 is LGHNA and CDR2 YSLEER. CDR3 length: 16 residues. CDR3 amino acids: CASSQVQASANYGYTF. In DNA, the CDR3 is TGCGCCAGCAGCCAAGTTCAAGCGTCGGCTAACTATGGCTACACCTTC.